This TCR beta chain comes out of a study of T-cell memory formation after mild COVID-19. For this clonotype: The antigen is undetermined.

Broader study findings: The CD4+ clones that contracted clustered mainly within CM and EM, and the CD8+ clones concentrated in EMRA. Clonal second-wave expansions that peaked on day 37 had unconfirmed SARS-CoV-2 specificity.

TCRdb redid the calling of the 5' RACE reads with MiXCR, one entry per CDR3 protein. This sample yields 210,000 or so distinct CDR3 sequences, of which about 11% are seen a single time; approximately 3% belongs to the top ten. The V and J ends lost 4 bases and 0 bases respectively, with 12 bases between them. CDR3 length: 14 amino acids. Germline V gives CDR1 SQVTM, CDR2 ANQGSEA. Material: PBMCs or a T cell subset sorted from them (not recorded which). The chain has TRBV29-1 and TRBJ1-2; the D gene is possibly TRBD1 (5 bases). This receptor was identified in a man aged 18 to 35 who had mild COVID-19 (a few samples of this study predate the infection). Cell type and time point are not known. This chain's CDR3 is CSVGGGDTNYGYTF. CDR3 DNA: TGCAGCGTTGGGGGGGGTGACACTAACTATGGCTACACCTTC.